Listed below are T cell receptor beta chains from one sample, sequenced in a study of blood T cells in healthy people across ages. TCRdb called the 5' RACE reads again in MiXCR, with one record for every CDR3 protein. The sample gives 600,000 or so distinct CDR3 sequences, around 20% of which show up once; roughly 3.4% is in the top ten. The sample taken for sequencing was blood. Receptor source: a man between 65 and 85 years old in good health. Both conserved end residues are part of each CDR3. The order of the fields is J gene, clone size, V gene, D gene, CDR3 protein, CDR3 DNA. A D gene is named only where the DNA matches it firmly. The size field is filled for only some rows; it gives once, few, many or a size class.

>TRBJ1-2|-|TRBV28|-
CASSFVHYGYTF
TGTGCCAGCAGTTTCGTTCACTATGGCTACACCTTC
>TRBJ2-2|-|TRBV20-1|TRBD2
CSAREGLAGNSPGELFF
TGCAGTGCTAGAGAAGGACTAGCGGGAAATAGTCCCGGGGAGCTGTTTTTT
>TRBJ2-1|once|TRBV18|-
CASSPRTVTGEQFF
TGTGCCAGCTCACCAAGGACAGTCACTGGTGAGCAGTTCTTC
>TRBJ2-7|-|TRBV6-6|TRBD1
CASRETPGQGYEQYF
TGTGCCAGCAGAGAGACTCCGGGACAGGGTTACGAGCAGTACTTC
>TRBJ2-5|-|TRBV6-5|-
CASSSTFSPGGTQYF
TGTGCCAGCAGTTCCACCTTTTCCCCCGGGGGAACCCAGTACTTC
>TRBJ2-7|-|TRBV5-1|-
CASSAGFKPGEQYF
TGCGCCAGCAGCGCGGGATTTAAACCCGGCGAGCAGTACTTC
>TRBJ1-5|few|TRBV13|-
CASSLGRAGQPQHF
TGTGCCAGCAGCTTAGGCAGGGCGGGTCAGCCCCAGCATTTT
>TRBJ2-1|-|TRBV7-9|-
CASSSLGSRFHEQFF
TGTGCCAGCAGCTCCCTAGGGTCCCGCTTCCACGAGCAGTTCTTC
>TRBJ2-5|-|TRBV2|-
CASSEARGIGETQYF
TGTGCCAGCAGTGAAGCTCGGGGTATCGGGGAGACCCAGTACTTC
>TRBJ1-4|-|TRBV10-3|-
CAISESVRSNEKLFF
TGTGCCATCAGTGAGTCCGTGCGGTCTAATGAAAAACTGTTTTTT
>TRBJ2-7|-|TRBV12-3/TRBV12-4|TRBD1
CASSGLQGVFHEQYF
TGTGCCAGCAGTGGACTACAGGGGGTATTCCACGAGCAGTACTTC
>TRBJ2-7|few|TRBV4-1|-
CASSQDNAPGDGPSEQYF
TGCGCCAGCAGCCAAGATAATGCTCCAGGGGACGGACCTTCCGAGCAGTACTTC
>TRBJ2-2|-|TRBV5-1|TRBD2
CASYSGSATGELFF
TGCGCCAGCTATAGCGGGAGCGCCACCGGGGAGCTGTTTTTT
>TRBJ2-7|-|TRBV5-1|-
CASSLVVGDEQYF
TGCGCCAGCAGCCTTGTGGTAGGGGACGAGCAGTACTTC
>TRBJ2-1|-|TRBV20-1|TRBD2
CSAPPEAGGKVYNEQFF
TGCAGTGCTCCACCTGAGGCGGGGGGAAAGGTCTACAATGAGCAGTTCTTC